This T cell receptor (beta chain) was observed in a study of blood T cell repertoires in COVID-19. Study at large: Specimens from acute and convalescent COVID-19 originated in the United States, Italy and Spain. Sample material is recorded as cDNA or gDNA derived from T cells, B-cell-depleted T cells, or PBMCs.

Trimming took 0 bases from V and 9 from J; bases not matched to a gene: 9. The CDR3 length is 15 residues. CDR1 is KGHSY and CDR2 is FQNENV in the germline V gene. Authors' methods: Amplification of reference gene primers was used by the study to estimate nucleated cell counts. Assay: immunoSEQ multiplex PCR; the TCRdb copy retains only in-frame clones and omits some. The V and J calls and the clone size are those of that table, but D and trimming were determined from the DNA. The repertoire holds a few hundred thousand clones, with around 89% as singletons. The sequencing sample was made of peripheral blood. This chain uses TRBV16 with TRBJ1-2; the match to TRBD1 covers 8 bases. This receptor was identified in a man aged 40-49 years with acute or convalescent COVID-19. DNA of the CDR3: TGTGCCAGCAGCCAATCGAAGGGACAGGTTGAGAGCTACACCTTC. Translation: CASSQSKGQVESYTF.